This is a list of T cell receptor beta chains from one sample in a study of OX40 agonist ivuxolimab in advanced cancers. TCRdb keeps only in-frame clones here, not all; method: immunoSEQ multiplex PCR. The data contain about 18,000 clones, 70% to 90% of them seen just once; the ten biggest clones take up 62%. The sample was CD4+ or CD8+ T cells sorted from blood, taken in a trial of the OX40 agonist ivuxolimab. Receptor source: an adult with an advanced solid tumor such as melanoma, head and neck, liver or kidney cancer. CDR3s leave out the opening cysteine and the closing phenylalanine or tryptophan.

V gene,J gene,CDR3 protein
TRBV5-5,TRBJ1-1,ASSLVSTEAF
TRBV28,TRBJ2-5,ASSPGTGQETQY
TRBV27,TRBJ2-7,ASRRRGPSYEQY
TRBV12-5,TRBJ2-1,ASGDAQGPYNEQF
TRBV27,TRBJ2-7,ASSPQGPLSYEQY
TRBV5-1,TRBJ2-4,ASSFGLAGGLAKNIQY
TRBV11-3,TRBJ1-1,ASSLAGGTEAF
TRBV6-1,TRBJ1-5,ASSEEETGVRQPQH
TRBV27,TRBJ1-2,ASSMTGTGDGYT
TRBV5-4,TRBJ2-2,ASSSEESTGELF
TRBV6-1,TRBJ1-4,ASSEASGQGEEKLF
TRBV7-6,TRBJ1-1,ASSGEGSNTEAF
TRBV4-1,TRBJ2-7,ASSQGPSGSYEQY
TRBV11-2,TRBJ2-7,ASSLGTAYEQY
TRBV6-5,TRBJ2-2,ASSATQGNTGELF